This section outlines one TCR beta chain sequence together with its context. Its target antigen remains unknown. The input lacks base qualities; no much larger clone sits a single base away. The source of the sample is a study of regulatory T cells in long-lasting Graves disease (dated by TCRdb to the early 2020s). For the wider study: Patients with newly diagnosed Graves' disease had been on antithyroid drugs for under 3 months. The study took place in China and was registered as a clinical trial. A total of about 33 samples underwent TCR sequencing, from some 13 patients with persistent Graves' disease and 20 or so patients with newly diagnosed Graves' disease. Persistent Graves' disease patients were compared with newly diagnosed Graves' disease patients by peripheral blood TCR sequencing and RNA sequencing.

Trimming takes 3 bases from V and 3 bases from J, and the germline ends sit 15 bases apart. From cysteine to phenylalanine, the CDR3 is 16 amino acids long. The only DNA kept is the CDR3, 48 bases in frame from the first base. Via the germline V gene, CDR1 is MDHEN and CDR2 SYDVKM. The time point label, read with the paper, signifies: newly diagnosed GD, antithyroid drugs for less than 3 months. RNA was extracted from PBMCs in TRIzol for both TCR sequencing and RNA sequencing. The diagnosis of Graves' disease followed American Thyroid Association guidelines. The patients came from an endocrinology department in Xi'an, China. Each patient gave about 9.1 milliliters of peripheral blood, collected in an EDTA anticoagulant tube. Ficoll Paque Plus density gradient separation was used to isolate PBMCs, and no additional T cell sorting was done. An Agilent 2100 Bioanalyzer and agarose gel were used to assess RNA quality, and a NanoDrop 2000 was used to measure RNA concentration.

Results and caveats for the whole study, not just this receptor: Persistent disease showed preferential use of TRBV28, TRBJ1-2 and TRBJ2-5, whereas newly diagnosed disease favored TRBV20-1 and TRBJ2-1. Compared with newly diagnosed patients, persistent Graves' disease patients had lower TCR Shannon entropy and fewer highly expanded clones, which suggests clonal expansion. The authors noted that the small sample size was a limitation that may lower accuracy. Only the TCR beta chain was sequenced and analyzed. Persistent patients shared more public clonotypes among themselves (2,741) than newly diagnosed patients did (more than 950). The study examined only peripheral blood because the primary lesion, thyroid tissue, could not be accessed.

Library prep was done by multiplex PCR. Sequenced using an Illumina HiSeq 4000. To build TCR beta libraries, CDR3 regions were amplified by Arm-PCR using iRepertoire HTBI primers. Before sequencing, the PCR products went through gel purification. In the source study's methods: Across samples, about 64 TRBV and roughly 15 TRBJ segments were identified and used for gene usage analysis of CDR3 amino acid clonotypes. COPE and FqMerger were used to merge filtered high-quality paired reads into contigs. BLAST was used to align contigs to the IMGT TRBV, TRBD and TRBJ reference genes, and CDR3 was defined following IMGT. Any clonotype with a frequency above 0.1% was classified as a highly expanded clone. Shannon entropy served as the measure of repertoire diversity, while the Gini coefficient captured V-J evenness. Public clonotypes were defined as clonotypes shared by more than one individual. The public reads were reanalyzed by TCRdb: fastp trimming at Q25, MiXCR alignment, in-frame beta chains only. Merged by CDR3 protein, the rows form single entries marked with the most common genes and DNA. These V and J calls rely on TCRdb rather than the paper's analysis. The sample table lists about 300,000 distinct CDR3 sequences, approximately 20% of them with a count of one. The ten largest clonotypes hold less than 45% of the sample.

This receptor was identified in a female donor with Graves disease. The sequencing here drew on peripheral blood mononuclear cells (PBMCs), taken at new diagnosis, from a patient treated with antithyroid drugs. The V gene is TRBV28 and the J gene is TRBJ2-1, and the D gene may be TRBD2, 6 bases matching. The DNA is TGTGCCAGCAGTTTTAATCGCGGGAATTTCTACAATGAGCAGTTCTTC. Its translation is CASSFNRGNFYNEQFF.